This entry describes one TCR beta chain. Germline and junction disagree at one end, which may indicate a read error. It was with a sample-barcoded 5' primer and a J-beta primer mix that a second PCR of roughly 6 to 12 cycles was run. TCRdb re-analysed the 5' RACE reads in MiXCR, keeping a single row per CDR3 protein. The sample holds roughly 2 million distinct CDR3 sequences; around 50% are singletons and the top ten take less than 2.5%. This sample is part of a study of blood T cells in healthy people across ages. CDR3 length equals 13 residues. The germline CDR1 and CDR2 sequences are SSHAT and FNYEAQ (reference sequence).

The clonotype comes from a woman aged 40 to 50 in good health. The chain is built from TRBV7-7 and TRBJ2-3, with D unresolved. Material for sequencing was blood. CDR3 sequence (DNA): TGTGCTAGCAGCTTTGGCCTTGTAGATACGCAGTATTTT. It translates to CASSFGLVDTQYF. Full variable domain (remainder filled in from reference TRBV7-7 and TRBJ2-3): GAGVSQSPRYKVTKRGQDVTLRCDPISSHATLYWYQQALGQGPEFLTYFNYEAQPDKSGLPSDRFSAERPEGSISTLTIQRTEQRDSAMYRCASSFGLVDTQYFGPGTRLTVL.